The present T cell receptor (beta chain) was sequenced within a study of control samples from healthy donors and cancer patients. Data came from immunoSEQ multiplex PCR; TCRdb stores just in-frame clones and leaves some out. Of about 26,000 clones listed, 75% to 90% were seen once; the top ten hold 20% to 25%. Between the trimmed V and J ends, which lost 0 bases and 4 bases, there was a span of 20 bases. CDR3 length: 17 residues. CDR1 and CDR2 from the germline V gene are SGDLS and YYNGEE. The sequencing sample was made of PBMCs. This chain connects TRBV9 to TRBJ2-7, with D maybe TRBD2 (7 bases). The clonotype originates from a man aged 55 to 70 with colorectal cancer. CDR3 sequence: CASSVGTWPGGPYEQYF. CDR3 DNA sequence: TGTGCCAGCAGCGTAGGGACTTGGCCGGGGGGCCCGTACGAGCAGTACTTC.